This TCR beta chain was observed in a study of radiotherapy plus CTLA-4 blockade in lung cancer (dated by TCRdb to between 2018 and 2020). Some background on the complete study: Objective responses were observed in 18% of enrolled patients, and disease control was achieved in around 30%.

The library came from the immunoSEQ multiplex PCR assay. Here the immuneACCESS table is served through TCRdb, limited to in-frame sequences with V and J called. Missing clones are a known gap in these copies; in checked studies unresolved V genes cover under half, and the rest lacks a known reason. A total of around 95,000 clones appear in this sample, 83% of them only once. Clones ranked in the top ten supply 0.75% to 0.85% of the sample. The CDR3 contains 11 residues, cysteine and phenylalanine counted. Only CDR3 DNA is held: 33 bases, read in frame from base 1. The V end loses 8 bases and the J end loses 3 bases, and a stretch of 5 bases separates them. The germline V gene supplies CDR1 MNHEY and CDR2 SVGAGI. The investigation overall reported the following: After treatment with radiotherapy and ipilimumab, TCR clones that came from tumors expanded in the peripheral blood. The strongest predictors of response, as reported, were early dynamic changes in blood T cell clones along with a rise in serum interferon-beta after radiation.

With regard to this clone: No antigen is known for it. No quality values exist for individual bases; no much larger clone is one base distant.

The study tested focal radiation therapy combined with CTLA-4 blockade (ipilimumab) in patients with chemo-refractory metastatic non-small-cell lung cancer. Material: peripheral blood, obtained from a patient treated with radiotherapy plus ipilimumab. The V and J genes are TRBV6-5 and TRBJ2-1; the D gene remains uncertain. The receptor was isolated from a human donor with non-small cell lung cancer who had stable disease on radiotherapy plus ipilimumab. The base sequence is TGTGCCAGCGTATACTACAATGAGCAGTTCTTC. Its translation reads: CASVYYNEQFF.